This T cell receptor beta chain emerged from a study of blood T cell repertoires in COVID-19 (dated by TCRdb to about 2020). General notes on the study: The collaborator samples originated in the United States, Italy and Spain and spanned the acute and convalescent phases of COVID-19. The material from the prospective study consisted of cDNA or gDNA derived from T cells, B-cell-depleted T cells, or PBMCs. Subjects who had been exposed to COVID-19, were actively infected with it, or had recovered from it provided the deeply sampled blood TCRbeta repertoires that made up the dataset. The samples were drawn from the first 160 participants of the ongoing ImmuneRACE study and from 1,254 subjects provided by 6 global collaborators. HLA class I and class II types, where available, came from metadata supplied by the sample provider rather than from assay-based typing. A freely available public database, intended as a resource for researchers studying the immune response to SARS-CoV-2, is where the repertoires were released. The sample metadata nearly always contained a de-identified subject ID, COVID-19 status, age in years and sex.

The immunoSEQ Assay, a bias-controlled multiplex PCR, was used to amplify TCRbeta CDR3 regions from genomic DNA. On the authors' methods: The number of nucleated cells in each sample was estimated from the amplification of reference gene primers within the assay. Sequence reads were collapsed and filtered to measure the absolute abundance of every unique TCRbeta CDR3 rearrangement. For each sample, productive Simpson clonality was calculated as the square root of Simpson's diversity index over productive rearrangements. Sourced from immuneACCESS, this table was stored by TCRdb with only in-frame sequences that have V and J called. A share of the clones is absent; for the studies checked, an unresolved V gene accounts for under half, and the remainder has no known explanation. That table is the source of V, J and clone size, and D and trimming were worked out from the DNA. This sample lists a few hundred thousand clones; 87% were detected once. The ten largest clones take up around 7.8% of the sample.

V was cut back by 0 bases and J by 5 bases, leaving a gap of 22 bases between them. Counted from cysteine to phenylalanine, this CDR3 has 18 amino acids. CDR3 DNA is the only sequence kept; it has 54 bases, read in frame from the first base. A note on this clone: The clone's antigen remains unknown. Base qualities are missing; no much larger clone stands one base away.

The research as a whole found: How much clinical and demographic metadata was included differed by source and by participant, and the metadata was provided uncurated.

Another Seattle source contributed samples from volunteer blood donors who had recovered from COVID-19. Collaborating institutions collected whole blood in K2EDTA tubes following their own protocols. Collaborator samples were shipped for TCRbeta analysis as frozen whole blood, isolated PBMCs, or DNA extracted from either sample type. Sequenced sample: peripheral blood. Here the chain combines TRBV23-1 and TRBJ1-1; TRBD1 might be the D gene, on 6 matching bases. TRBV23-1 is assigned to the ORF class and has an uncertain function. This clonotype was sampled from a woman in her forties or fifties who had recovered from COVID-19. Here the CDR3 is given as CASSQSIRTLRGGTEAFF. The base sequence is TGCGCCAGCAGTCAATCGATCAGGACGCTCAGGGGTGGTACTGAAGCTTTCTTT.